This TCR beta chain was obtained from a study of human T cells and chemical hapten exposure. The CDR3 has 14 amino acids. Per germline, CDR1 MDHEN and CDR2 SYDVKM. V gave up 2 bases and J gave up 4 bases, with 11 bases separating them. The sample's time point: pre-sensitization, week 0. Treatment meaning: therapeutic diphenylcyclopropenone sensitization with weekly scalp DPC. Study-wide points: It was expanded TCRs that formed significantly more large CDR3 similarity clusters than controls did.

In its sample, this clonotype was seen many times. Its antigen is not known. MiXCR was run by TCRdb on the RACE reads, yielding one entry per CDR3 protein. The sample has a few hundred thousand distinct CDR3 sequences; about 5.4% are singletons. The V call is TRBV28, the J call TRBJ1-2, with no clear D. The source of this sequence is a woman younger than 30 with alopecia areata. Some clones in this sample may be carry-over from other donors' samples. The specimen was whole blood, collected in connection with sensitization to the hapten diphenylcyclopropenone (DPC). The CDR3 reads CASSLEVRSYGYTF. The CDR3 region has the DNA TGTGCCAGCAGTTTAGAGGTCAGGTCCTATGGCTACACCTTC.